The TCR beta chain described here comes from a study of shared clonotypes between healthy human individuals. Trimming took 5 bases from V and 3 from J; bases not matched to a gene: 6. Germline CDR1 and CDR2: SGHAT and FQNNGV. The CDR3 is made up of 15 amino acids. Points on this clone: The antigen is undetermined.

Notes on the study in general: Investigators collected only blood, and repertoires in tissues likely differ.

There were no recent acute infections or vaccinations among the donors, who were healthy HIV-negative adults. Each subset's genomic DNA was split evenly across several immunoSEQ plates. How the authors handled the data: ImmunoSEQ yielded junction-only sequences lacking quality scores, so filtering differed. Sequencing was performed with immunoSEQ multiplex PCR; in TCRdb, only in-frame clones are kept and a portion is missing. V and J calls and clone size come straight from that table; D and trimming were deduced from the DNA. The table lists about 460,000 clones, approximately 77% of them singletons.

The receptor's source is a woman in her 40s in good health. Some clones in this sample may be carry-over from other donors' samples. The sample was PBMCs. The chain combines TRBV11-2 with TRBJ2-7; 11 bases agree with TRBD2. The CDR3 sequence: CASSRSTSGIYEQYF. The CDR3 nucleotides read TGTGCCAGCAGCCGCTCGACTAGCGGGATCTACGAGCAGTACTTC.